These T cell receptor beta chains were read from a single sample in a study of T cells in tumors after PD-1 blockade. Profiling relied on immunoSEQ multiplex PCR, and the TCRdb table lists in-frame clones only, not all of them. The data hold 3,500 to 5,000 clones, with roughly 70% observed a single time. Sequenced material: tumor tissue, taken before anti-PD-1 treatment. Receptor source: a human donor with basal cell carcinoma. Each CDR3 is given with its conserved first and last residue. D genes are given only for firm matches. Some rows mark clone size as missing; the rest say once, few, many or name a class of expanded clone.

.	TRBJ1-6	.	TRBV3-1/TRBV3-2	TGTGCCAGCAGCCAAGGCCCCCTCCCTTATAATTCACCCCTCCACTTT	CASSQGPLPYNSPLHF
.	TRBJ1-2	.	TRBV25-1	TGTGCCAGCAAAGGAACCCCCTATGGCTACACCTTC	CASKGTPYGYTF
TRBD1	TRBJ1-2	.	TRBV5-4	TGTGCCAGCAGCCCAGGGGGCCTGAGCTATGGCTACACCTTC	CASSPGGLSYGYTF
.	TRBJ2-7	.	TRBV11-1	TGTGCCAGCAGCGACAGATACGAGCAGTACTTC	CASSDRYEQYF
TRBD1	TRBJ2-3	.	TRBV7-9	TGTGCCAGCAGCGGGACAGGCTCAAGCACAGATACGCAGTATTTT	CASSGTGSSTDTQYF
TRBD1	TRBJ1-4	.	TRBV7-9	TGTGCCAGCCAGGGACAGAATGAAAAACTGTTTTTT	CASQGQNEKLFF
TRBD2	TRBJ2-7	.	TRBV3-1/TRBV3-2	TGTGCCAGCAGCCAATCCTTCTCCAGCGGGGGGTCATACGTCAACTACGAGCAGTACTTC	CASSQSFSSGGSYVNYEQYF
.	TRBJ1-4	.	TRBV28	TGTGCCAGCTGCCACCTCGACGGTGCAACTAATGAAAAACTGTTTTTT	CASCHLDGATNEKLFF
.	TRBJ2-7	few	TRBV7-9	TGTGCCAGCACGCCTCAAGGACGGCAGGGGGGATACGAGCAGTACTTC	CASTPQGRQGGYEQYF
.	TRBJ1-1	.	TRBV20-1	TGCAGTGCTTCAAAGAACACTGAAGCTTTCTTT	CSASKNTEAFF
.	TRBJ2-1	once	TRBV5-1	TGCGCCAGCAGCTTGAACCGAGGGGTGGTAAATGAGCAGTTCTTC	CASSLNRGVVNEQFF
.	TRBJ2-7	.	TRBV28	TGTGCCAGCAGTCCCTCCCAGTACGAGCAGTACTTC	CASSPSQYEQYF
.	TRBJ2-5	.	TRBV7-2	TGTGCCAGCAGCTGGGGGTGGGGGGGGCCAGGAGAGACCCAGTACTTC	CASSWGWGGPGETQYF
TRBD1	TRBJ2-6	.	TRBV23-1	TGCGCCAGCAGGGGACAGGGGGCCTCTGGGGCCAACGTCCTGACTTTC	CASRGQGASGANVLTF
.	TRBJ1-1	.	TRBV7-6	TGTGCCAGCAGCATGGACAAGAACACTGAAGCTTTCTTT	CASSMDKNTEAFF
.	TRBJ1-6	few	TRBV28	TGTGCCAGCAGTCTCCAGGGCCTAGATTCACCCCTCCACTTT	CASSLQGLDSPLHF
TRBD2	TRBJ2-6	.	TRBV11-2	TGTGCCAGCAGCTTTAGCGGGGGATTCTCTGGGGCCAACGTCCTGACTTTC	CASSFSGGFSGANVLTF
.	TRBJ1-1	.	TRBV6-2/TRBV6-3	TGTGCCAGCAGCCCCTGGACAAGGAACACTGAAGCTTTCTTT	CASSPWTRNTEAFF
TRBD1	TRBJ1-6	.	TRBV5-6	TGTGCCAGCAGATCGACAGGGGGCAGCTCCTATAATTCACCCCTCCACTTT	CASRSTGGSSYNSPLHF
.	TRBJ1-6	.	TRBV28	TGTGCCAGCAGTATGGGGGTGCAAGGTTCACCCCTCCACTTT	CASSMGVQGSPLHF
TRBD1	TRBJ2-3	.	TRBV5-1	TGCGCCAGCAGCTTAAGACAGGGGTCAGATACGCAGTATTTT	CASSLRQGSDTQYF
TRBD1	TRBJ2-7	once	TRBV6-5	TGTGCCAGCAGTTACGTGGGGACAGGGGTCTACGAGCAGTACTTC	CASSYVGTGVYEQYF
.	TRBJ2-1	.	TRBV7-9	TGTGCCAGCAGGGGGAACCCCTACAGCGATGAGCAGTTCTTC	CASRGNPYSDEQFF
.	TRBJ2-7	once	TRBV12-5	TGTGCTAGTGGTTTGGTCCGCCTTAAAGGAGACTACGAGCAGTACTTC	CASGLVRLKGDYEQYF
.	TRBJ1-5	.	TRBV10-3	TGTGCCATCAGTGAATATAGCAATCAGCCCCAGCATTTT	CAISEYSNQPQHF
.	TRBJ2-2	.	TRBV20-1	TGCAGTGCTAGTGATATGGGCACCGGGGAGCTGTTTTTT	CSASDMGTGELFF
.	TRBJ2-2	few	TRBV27	TGTGCCAGCAGACGGGACACCAACACCGGGGAGCTGTTTTTT	CASRRDTNTGELFF
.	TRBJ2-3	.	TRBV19	TGTGCCAGTAGTATCGGTGGCGGGTCAGATACGCAGTATTTT	CASSIGGGSDTQYF
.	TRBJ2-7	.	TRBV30	TGTGCCTGGAGGGCAGAGTCCTACGAGCAGTACTTC	CAWRAESYEQYF
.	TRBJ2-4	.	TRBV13	TGTGCCAGCAGCTTAGCGGGAGAAGACATTCAGTACTTC	CASSLAGEDIQYF
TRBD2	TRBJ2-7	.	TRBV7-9	TGTGCCAGCAGCACGGCCGGCGGGAGGAACTACGAGCAGTACTTC	CASSTAGGRNYEQYF
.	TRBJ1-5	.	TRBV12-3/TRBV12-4	TGTGCCAGCAGTTTCGGGAATCAGCCCCAGCATTTT	CASSFGNQPQHF
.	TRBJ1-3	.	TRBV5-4	TGTGCCAGCAGCTCCGGACGGGAGGCTGGAAACACCATATATTTT	CASSSGREAGNTIYF
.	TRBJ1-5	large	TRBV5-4	TGTGCCAGCAAAGGGCGGCGGCCGCCGCGGTATAGCAATCAGCCCCAGCATTTT	CASKGRRPPRYSNQPQHF
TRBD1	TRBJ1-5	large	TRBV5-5	TGTGCCAGCAGCTTGCGACAGGGAGCTGGCAGCAATCAGCCCCAGCATTTT	CASSLRQGAGSNQPQHF
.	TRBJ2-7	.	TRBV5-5	TGTGCCAGCAGCTTGACAGGGTTTGCGTACGAGCAGTACTTC	CASSLTGFAYEQYF
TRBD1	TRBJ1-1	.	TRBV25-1	TGTGCCAGCAGTGAAAGGAGGGGGCGCGGGGGCACTGAAGCTTTCTTT	CASSERRGRGGTEAFF
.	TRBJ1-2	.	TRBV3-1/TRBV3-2	TGTGCCAGCAGCCAAGGTATGGGGCTTACCTATGGCTACACCTTC	CASSQGMGLTYGYTF
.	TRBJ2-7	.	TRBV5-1	TGCGCCAGCAGCTCTGGTTGGCGTGTTGACGAGCAGTACTTC	CASSSGWRVDEQYF
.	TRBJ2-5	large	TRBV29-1	TGCAGCGCCTCTTGGGGGGCGAAAGAGACCCAGTACTTC	CSASWGAKETQYF
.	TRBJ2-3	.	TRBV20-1	TGCAGTGCATTTAGCACAGATACGCAGTATTTT	CSAFSTDTQYF
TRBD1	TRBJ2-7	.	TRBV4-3	TGCGCCAGCAGCCAACCGGGACAGGGGATCTGGGAGCAGTACTTC	CASSQPGQGIWEQYF
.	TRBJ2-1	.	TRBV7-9	TGTGCCAGCAGCCCGACCTCACTAGCTTACAATGAGCAGTTCTTC	CASSPTSLAYNEQFF
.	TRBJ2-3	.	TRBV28	TGTGCCAGCACCCCAGGGGGCACAGATACGCAGTATTTT	CASTPGGTDTQYF
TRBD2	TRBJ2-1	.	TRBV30	TGTGCCTGGAGTGTATGGACTAGTGACTACAATGAGCAGTTCTTC	CAWSVWTSDYNEQFF
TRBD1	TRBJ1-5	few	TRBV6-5	TGTGCCAGCAGGCAGGGGGATCAGCCCCAGCATTTT	CASRQGDQPQHF
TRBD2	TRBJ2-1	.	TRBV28	TGTGCCAGCAGTTTATTTGGCGGGAGCTCCTACAATGAGCAGTTCTTC	CASSLFGGSSYNEQFF
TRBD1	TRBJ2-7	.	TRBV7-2	TGTGCCAGCAGCAGGCGACAGGGATCGGGCGAGCAGTACTTC	CASSRRQGSGEQYF
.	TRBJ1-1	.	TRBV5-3	TGTGCCAGAAGCTTTCTTGCGACGTCATTTGTAGCTGAAGCTTTCTTT	CARSFLATSFVAEAFF
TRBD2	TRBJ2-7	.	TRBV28	TGTGCCAGCAGTAATCCCGGGGGGGCCCCCTACGAGCAGTACTTC	CASSNPGGAPYEQYF
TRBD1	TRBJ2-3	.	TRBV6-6	TGTGCCAGCACCCGGGGACAGGGGGGCACAGATACGCAGTATTTT	CASTRGQGGTDTQYF